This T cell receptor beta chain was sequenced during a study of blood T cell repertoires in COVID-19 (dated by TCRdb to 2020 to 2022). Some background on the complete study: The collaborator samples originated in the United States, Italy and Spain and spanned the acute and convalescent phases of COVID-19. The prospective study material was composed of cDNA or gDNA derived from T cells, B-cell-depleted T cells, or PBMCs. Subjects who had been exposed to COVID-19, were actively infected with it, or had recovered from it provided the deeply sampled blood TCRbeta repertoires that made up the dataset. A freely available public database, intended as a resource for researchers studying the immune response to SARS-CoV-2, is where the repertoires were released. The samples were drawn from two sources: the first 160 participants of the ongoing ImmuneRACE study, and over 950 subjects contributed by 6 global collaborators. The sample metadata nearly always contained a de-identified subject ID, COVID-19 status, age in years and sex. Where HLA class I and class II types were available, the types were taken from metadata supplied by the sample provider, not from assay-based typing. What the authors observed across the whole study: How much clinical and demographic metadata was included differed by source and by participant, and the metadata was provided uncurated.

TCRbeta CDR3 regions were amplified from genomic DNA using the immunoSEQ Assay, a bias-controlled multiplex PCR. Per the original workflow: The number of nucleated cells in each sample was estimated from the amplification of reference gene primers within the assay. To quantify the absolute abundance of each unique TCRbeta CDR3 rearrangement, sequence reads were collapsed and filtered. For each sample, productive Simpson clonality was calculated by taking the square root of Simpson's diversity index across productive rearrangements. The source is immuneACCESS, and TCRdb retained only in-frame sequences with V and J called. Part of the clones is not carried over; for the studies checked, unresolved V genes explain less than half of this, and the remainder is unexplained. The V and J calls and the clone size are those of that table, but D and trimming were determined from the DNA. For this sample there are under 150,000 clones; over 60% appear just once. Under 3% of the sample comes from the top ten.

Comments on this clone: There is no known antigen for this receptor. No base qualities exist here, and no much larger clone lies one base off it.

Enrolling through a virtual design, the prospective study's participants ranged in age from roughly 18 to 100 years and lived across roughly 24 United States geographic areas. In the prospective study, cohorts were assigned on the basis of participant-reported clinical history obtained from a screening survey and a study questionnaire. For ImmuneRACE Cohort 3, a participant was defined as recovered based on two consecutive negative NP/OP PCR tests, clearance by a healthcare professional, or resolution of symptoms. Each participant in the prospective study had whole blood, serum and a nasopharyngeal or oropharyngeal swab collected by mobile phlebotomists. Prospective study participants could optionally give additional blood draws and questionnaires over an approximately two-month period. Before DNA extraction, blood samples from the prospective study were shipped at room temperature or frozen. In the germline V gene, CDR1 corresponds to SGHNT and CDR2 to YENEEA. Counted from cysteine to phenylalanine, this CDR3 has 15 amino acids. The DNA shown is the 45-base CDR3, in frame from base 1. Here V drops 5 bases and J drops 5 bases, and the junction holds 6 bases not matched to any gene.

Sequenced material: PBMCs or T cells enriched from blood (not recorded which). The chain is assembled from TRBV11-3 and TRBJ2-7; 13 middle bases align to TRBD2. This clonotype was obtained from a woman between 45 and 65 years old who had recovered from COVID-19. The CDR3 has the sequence CASSPGTSGKDEQYF. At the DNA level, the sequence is TGTGCCAGCAGCCCGGGGACTAGCGGGAAGGACGAGCAGTACTTC.